The entry that follows covers one T cell receptor beta chain sequence. This entry is derived from a study of T cell changes during pregnancy in multiple sclerosis. Data came from immunoSEQ multiplex PCR; TCRdb stores just in-frame clones and leaves some out. The sample has approximately 27,000 clones; about 88% are singletons. Per the germline V gene, CDR1 is SEHNR and CDR2 is FQNEAQ (reference sequence). This CDR3 is 16 amino acids long. V lost 1 base, J lost 5 bases, and 6 bases stayed unmatched. The TCR sequence derives from a female donor with multiple sclerosis, enrolled in a pregnancy study. The sequencing used CD8+ T cells from peripheral blood mononuclear cells, collected before pregnancy. The chain links TRBV7-9 to TRBJ2-1; 9 bases are shared with TRBD1. CDR3 loop: CASSLVTGGLDNEQFF. The CDR3 DNA reads as TGTGCCAGCAGCTTAGTGACAGGGGGTTTAGACAATGAGCAGTTCTTC. The full variable domain, in which reference TRBV7-9 and TRBJ2-1 provide the parts outside the CDR3, is DTGVSQNPRHKITKRGQNVTFRCDPISEHNRLYWYRQTLGQGPEFLTYFQNEAQLEKSRLLSDRFSAERPKGSFSTLEIQRTEQGDSAMYLCASSLVTGGLDNEQFFGPGTRLTVL.